The TCR beta chain described here comes from a study of cytomegalovirus exposure and HLA in healthy donors. Assay used: immunoSEQ multiplex PCR; TCRdb lists only in-frame clones, some missing. Of fewer than 200,000 clones in the sample, approximately 87% are singletons; the top ten hold more than 1.3%. Study results and limitations: One later analysis, an examination of the 100 to 150 validation repertoires, found that first-cohort TCR clusters tended to co-occur in them. TCR beta chains numbering approximately 150 were designated cytomegalovirus-associated. Reported performance of the classifier showed diagnosis of cytomegalovirus status with high specificity and sensitivity. It was confirmed in vitro that a few of the CMV-associated chains were specific for CMV antigens.

Turning to this clone: No antigen is known for it.

The CDR3 runs 16 residues. V lost 5 bases to trimming and J lost 0 bases; unmatched junction nucleotides: 5. In germline, CDR1 is SGHTA, CDR2 FQGNSA. The clonotype comes from a woman aged 25 to 39 in good health and CMV-seronegative. V and J are TRBV7-2 and TRBJ2-7, with 12 bases lining up with TRBD2. Sequencing was carried out using PBMCs. CDR3 sequence: CASSKTSGGNSYEQYF. CDR3 bases: TGTGCCAGCAGCAAGACTAGCGGGGGCAACTCCTACGAGCAGTACTTC.